This is a list of T cell receptor beta chains from one sample in a study of CD8 T cells in ankylosing spondylitis. TCRdb reprocessed the 5' RACE reads with MiXCR, giving one entry per CDR3 protein. The sample shows under 55,000 distinct CDR3 sequences, around 7.4% of them seen only once. Material: blood, either unsorted or a sorted T cell fraction (not recorded which). The receptors stem from a female donor with ankylosing spondylitis or in good health (not recorded which). Each CDR3 is given with its conserved first and last residue. The D gene is left open where the match is weak. The size field is filled for only some rows; it gives once, few, many or a size class.

size: many
D: -
V: TRBV5-1
J: TRBJ2-1
DNA: TGCGCCAGCAGCTCGCAGGGTTACAATGAGCAGTTCTTC
CDR3: CASSSQGYNEQFF

size: many
D: -
V: TRBV11-2
J: TRBJ2-5
DNA: TGTGCCAGCAGCTTAAGTCGCCCGAGGACGGCACCTCAAGAGACCCAGTACTTC
CDR3: CASSLSRPRTAPQETQYF

size: many
D: TRBD2
V: TRBV6-1
J: TRBJ2-2
DNA: TGTGCCAGCATAGAGTTGACTAGCGGGGGCGCCTTGAGCGGGGAGCTGTTTTTT
CDR3: CASIELTSGGALSGELFF

size: many
D: TRBD1
V: TRBV20-1
J: TRBJ2-2
DNA: TGCAGTGCTAGAGGTGGGACAGCCACCGGGGAGCTGTTTTTT
CDR3: CSARGGTATGELFF

size: many
D: -
V: TRBV7-3
J: TRBJ2-2
DNA: TGTGCCAGCAGCCTAACTAGCACACCCGGGGAGCTGTTTTTT
CDR3: CASSLTSTPGELFF

size: many
D: -
V: TRBV20-1
J: TRBJ2-7
DNA: TGCAGTGCTAGGGAGCAGGGGAGCGAGCAGTACTTC
CDR3: CSAREQGSEQYF

size: many
D: TRBD1
V: TRBV29-1
J: TRBJ1-2
DNA: TGCAGCGTTGAAGGACAGGGGAACTATGGCTACACCTTC
CDR3: CSVEGQGNYGYTF

size: many
D: -
V: TRBV18
J: TRBJ1-1
DNA: TGTGCCAGCTCACAAGGCAGGGATTTCATGAACACTGAAGCTTTCTTT
CDR3: CASSQGRDFMNTEAFF

size: -
D: TRBD2
V: TRBV19
J: TRBJ2-1
DNA: TGTGCCAGTAGTATTCTACGAGGTAGCGGGGGGGTTCTTTACAATGAGCAGTTCTTC
CDR3: CASSILRGSGGVLYNEQFF

size: few
D: TRBD2
V: TRBV12-5
J: TRBJ2-5
DNA: TGTGCTAGTGCCTGGGTAACGGGGGGACAAGAGACCCAGTACTTC
CDR3: CASAWVTGGQETQYF

size: many
D: -
V: TRBV5-1
J: TRBJ2-3
DNA: TGCGCCAGCAGCCCGTACTCCGGGACATCTACAGATACGCAGTATTTT
CDR3: CASSPYSGTSTDTQYF

size: many
D: -
V: TRBV25-1
J: TRBJ1-1
DNA: TGTGCCAGCAGAAGGGGTATGAACACTGAAGCTTTCTTT
CDR3: CASRRGMNTEAFF

size: many
D: -
V: TRBV5-4
J: TRBJ2-2
DNA: TGTGCCAGCAGCTTAGACACCGGGGAGCTGTTTTTT
CDR3: CASSLDTGELFF

size: many
D: -
V: TRBV28
J: TRBJ1-1
DNA: TGTGCCAGCAGTTTGCTGTACACTGAAGCTTTCTTT
CDR3: CASSLLYTEAFF

size: many
D: -
V: TRBV2
J: TRBJ2-1
DNA: TGTGCCAGCAGTGAAAAGAGTATCCTCTACAATGAGCAGTTCTTC
CDR3: CASSEKSILYNEQFF

size: many
D: -
V: TRBV19
J: TRBJ2-3
DNA: TGTGCCAGTAGTATAGAGGGGGGTGCAACAGATACGCAGTATTTT
CDR3: CASSIEGGATDTQYF

size: many
D: -
V: TRBV12-3/TRBV12-4
J: TRBJ1-1
DNA: TGTGCCAGCAGTTTTCAGGGGATGGGGACTGAAGCTTTCTTT
CDR3: CASSFQGMGTEAFF

size: many
D: TRBD1
V: TRBV5-1
J: TRBJ1-3
DNA: TGCGCCAGCAGCCCTGGGACAGGAGGAAACACCATATATTTT
CDR3: CASSPGTGGNTIYF

size: many
D: -
V: TRBV28
J: TRBJ1-1
DNA: TGTGCCAGCAGTTTACGAACAGGGAAGAACACTGAAGCTTTCTTT
CDR3: CASSLRTGKNTEAFF

size: -
D: -
V: TRBV5-4
J: TRBJ1-6
DNA: TGTGCCAGCAGCTTGGATGGACTCTCCTATAATTCACCCCTCCACTTT
CDR3: CASSLDGLSYNSPLHF

size: many
D: -
V: TRBV4-3
J: TRBJ2-7
DNA: TGCGCCAGCAGCCAAGAACTCAGTCCCTACGAGCAGTACTTC
CDR3: CASSQELSPYEQYF

size: many
D: -
V: TRBV12-2
J: TRBJ2-3
DNA: TGTGCAAGTCCCGTTAGCGGGGACGCAGATACGCAGTATTTT
CDR3: CASPVSGDADTQYF

size: many
D: -
V: TRBV11-2
J: TRBJ2-2
DNA: TGTGCCAGCAGCACGACGACCGGTACGAACACCGGGGAGCTGTTTTTT
CDR3: CASSTTTGTNTGELFF

size: many
D: TRBD1
V: TRBV20-1
J: TRBJ1-1
DNA: TGCAGTGCTAGAGTAGGGGGACAGGGGACTGAAGCTTTCTTT
CDR3: CSARVGGQGTEAFF

size: many
D: -
V: TRBV7-8
J: TRBJ2-2
DNA: TGTGCCAGCAGCTTAATAAGAACGAACACCGGGGAGCTGTTTTTT
CDR3: CASSLIRTNTGELFF

size: many
D: TRBD1
V: TRBV7-3
J: TRBJ2-7
DNA: TGTGCCAGCAGCCTTTACCCGGGACAGGGCTACGAGCAGTACTTC
CDR3: CASSLYPGQGYEQYF

size: -
D: -
V: TRBV5-6
J: TRBJ2-1
DNA: TGTGCCAGCAGCTTGGTTTCACTTAACGATGAGCAGTTCTTC
CDR3: CASSLVSLNDEQFF

size: many
D: TRBD2
V: TRBV5-1
J: TRBJ2-3
DNA: TGCGCCAGCAGCTTGGGGGGACTAGCGGGAACAGATACGCAGTATTTT
CDR3: CASSLGGLAGTDTQYF

size: many
D: -
V: TRBV12-3/TRBV12-4
J: TRBJ2-5
DNA: TGTGCCAGCAGTTTGACGGTCCAAGAGACCCAGTACTTC
CDR3: CASSLTVQETQYF

size: medium-sized
D: TRBD1
V: TRBV20-1
J: TRBJ2-7
DNA: TGCAGTGCTAGCGAGGACAGGTTTAAGTACGAGCAGTACTTC
CDR3: CSASEDRFKYEQYF

size: many
D: -
V: TRBV7-8
J: TRBJ2-4
DNA: TGTGCCAGCAGCTTAGGTAGAGCCAAAAACATTCAGTACTTC
CDR3: CASSLGRAKNIQYF

size: many
D: -
V: TRBV10-3
J: TRBJ2-5
DNA: TGTGCCATCAGTGGCCTCGGGACCCAAGAGACCCAGTACTTC
CDR3: CAISGLGTQETQYF

size: few
D: -
V: TRBV5-6
J: TRBJ2-7
DNA: TGTGCCAGCAGTCAACAGGGCGTGGAGCAGTACTTC
CDR3: CASSQQGVEQYF

size: -
D: TRBD2
V: TRBV3-1
J: TRBJ2-3
DNA: TGTGCCAGCAGCCTCCAGGGCGCGGGGGGGTGGCAAAATACGCAGTATTTT
CDR3: CASSLQGAGGWQNTQYF

size: -
D: -
V: TRBV12-3/TRBV12-4
J: TRBJ1-1
DNA: TGTGCCAGCAGTCAGGACCGACTCCACACTGAAGCTTTCTTT
CDR3: CASSQDRLHTEAFF

size: many
D: TRBD1
V: TRBV20-1
J: TRBJ2-5
DNA: TGCAGTGCTAGAGATAGGGGACAGCAAGAGACCCAGTACTTC
CDR3: CSARDRGQQETQYF

size: many
D: -
V: TRBV25-1
J: TRBJ1-2
DNA: TGTGCCAGCAGTGAATGGGGGGGGGCGGAGGGCTACACCTTC
CDR3: CASSEWGGAEGYTF

size: many
D: -
V: TRBV30
J: TRBJ1-1
DNA: TGTGCCTGGAGTGTACATAGCCCTGAAGCTTTCTTT
CDR3: CAWSVHSPEAFF

size: -
D: TRBD1
V: TRBV6-4
J: TRBJ1-3
DNA: TGTGCCAGCAGTGACCCGGACAGGGGAGGGAGAAACACCATATATTTT
CDR3: CASSDPDRGGRNTIYF

size: many
D: -
V: TRBV5-1
J: TRBJ2-1
DNA: TGCGCCAGCAGCTTGGTAGGGGTCTCCTACAATGAGCAGTTCTTC
CDR3: CASSLVGVSYNEQFF

size: many
D: -
V: TRBV5-1
J: TRBJ1-2
DNA: TGCGCCAGCAGCTTGTCGCCAGGGGAGACCTATGGCTACACCTTC
CDR3: CASSLSPGETYGYTF

size: many
D: TRBD1
V: TRBV5-6
J: TRBJ2-7
DNA: TGTGCCAGCAGCTTGCGGGACAGCTCCTACGAGCAGTACTTC
CDR3: CASSLRDSSYEQYF

size: many
D: TRBD1
V: TRBV10-2
J: TRBJ2-5
DNA: TGCGCCAGCAGTGGGACAGGGGCGACCCAGTACTTC
CDR3: CASSGTGATQYF

size: many
D: -
V: TRBV12-3/TRBV12-4
J: TRBJ2-2
DNA: TGTGCCAGCAGGCCCAGGGAGAACACCGGGGAGCTGTTTTTT
CDR3: CASRPRENTGELFF

size: many
D: -
V: TRBV5-1
J: TRBJ2-3
DNA: TGCGCCAGCAGCTTGGTGGGGGGCGAGGCCACAGATACGCAGTATTTT
CDR3: CASSLVGGEATDTQYF

size: few
D: -
V: TRBV28
J: TRBJ1-1
DNA: TGTGCCAGCGGAACCACTGAAGCTTTCTTT
CDR3: CASGTTEAFF

size: many
D: -
V: TRBV12-3/TRBV12-4
J: TRBJ2-5
DNA: TGTGCCAGCAGTGACCTTCGAGAGACCCAGTACTTC
CDR3: CASSDLRETQYF

size: many
D: -
V: TRBV30
J: TRBJ2-7
DNA: TGTGCCTGGAGTGACCGAAAACGAGAGCAGTACTTC
CDR3: CAWSDRKREQYF

size: many
D: TRBD1
V: TRBV5-1
J: TRBJ2-1
DNA: TGCGCCAGCAGCCCCGGGACAGGGGGTTTTGATGAGCAGTTCTTC
CDR3: CASSPGTGGFDEQFF